This T cell receptor beta chain is from a study of CD8 T cells in ankylosing spondylitis. Quantitative barcoded 5'-RACE was used to prepare TCR beta libraries. Each CDR3 protein gets one entry after TCRdb re-called the 5' RACE reads with MiXCR. This table has about 160,000 distinct CDR3 sequences, 40% to 50% appearing once. This clonotype was counted once. The target antigen is unknown. The study's findings and limits: Fewer than ten highly homologous variants made up a TCR beta motif that seemed to typify ankylosing spondylitis blood.

The CDR3 loop spans 15 amino acids. The V gene lost 1 base and the J gene lost 0 bases, with 9 bases spanning the gap. In germline, CDR1 is SGHVS, CDR2 FQNEAQ. The clonotype was recovered from a male donor with ankylosing spondylitis. The J gene is TRBJ1-1, the V gene TRBV7-8; D perhaps matches TRBD1 (5 bases). Sequences were obtained from synovial fluid, either unsorted or a sorted T cell fraction (not recorded which). The CDR3 spells CASSLGSGMNTEAFF. Here the CDR3 DNA reads TGTGCCAGCAGCTTAGGATCAGGGATGAACACTGAAGCTTTCTTT. Drawing the rest from reference TRBV7-8 and TRBJ1-1, the complete variable domain is GAGVSQSPRYKVAKRGQDVALRCDPISGHVSLFWYQQALGQGPEFLTYFQNEAQLDKSGLPSDRFFAERPEGSVSTLKIQRTQQEDSAVYLCASSLGSGMNTEAFFGQGTRLTVV.